The clone carrying this T cell receptor beta chain has at least ten counts. Its cognate antigen is unknown. These data come from a study of T cell repertoires in cytomegalovirus infection. Study-wide background: Indicated by public TCR beta signatures were CMV infection and matching HLA type. General study points: Clonotype analysis showed dominance of the ex vivo response by HLA-C-restricted CMV-specific TCR beta clonotypes. Summed public TCR beta family frequency identified CMV carriers bearing the relevant HLA.

In TCRdb, the reads were re-called with MiXCR into one record per CDR3 protein. This table has roughly 630,000 distinct CDR3 sequences, 20% to 25% appearing once. V lost 2 bases and J 0 bases, leaving 16 bases between the germline ends. Per the germline V gene, CDR1 is SGHTA and CDR2 is FQGNSA. The CDR3 length is 17 residues. The chain carries TRBV7-2 and TRBJ1-1; D uncertain. The clonotype was recovered from a human donor in good health (CMV status not recorded). Some clones in this sample may be carry-over from other donors' samples. The sequencing sample was made of CD8+ T cells from PBMCs. CDR3 in amino acids: CASSLPLDGPMNTEAFF. The CDR3 nucleotides read TGTGCCAGCAGCTTACCTCTGGACGGACCCATGAACACTGAAGCTTTCTTT. Based on the CDR3 plus reference TRBV7-2 and TRBJ1-1, the full variable domain is GAGVSQSPSNKVTEKGKDVELRCDPISGHTALYWYRQSLGQGLEFLIYFQGNSAPDKSGLPSDRFSAERTGGSVSTLTIQRTQQEDSAVYLCASSLPLDGPMNTEAFFGQGTRLTVV.